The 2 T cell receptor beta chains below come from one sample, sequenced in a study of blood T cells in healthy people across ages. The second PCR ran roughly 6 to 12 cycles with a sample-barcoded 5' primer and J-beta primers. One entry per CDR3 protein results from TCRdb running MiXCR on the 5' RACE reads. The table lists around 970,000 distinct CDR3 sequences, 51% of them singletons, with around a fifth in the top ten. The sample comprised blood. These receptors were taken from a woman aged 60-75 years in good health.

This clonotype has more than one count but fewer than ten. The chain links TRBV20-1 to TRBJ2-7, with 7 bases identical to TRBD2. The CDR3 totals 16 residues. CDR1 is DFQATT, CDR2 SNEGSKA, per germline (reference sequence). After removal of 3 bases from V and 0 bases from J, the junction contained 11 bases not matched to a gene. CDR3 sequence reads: CSASNPSGSSSYEQYF. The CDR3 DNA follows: TGCAGTGCTAGTAATCCTAGCGGTTCGAGCTCCTACGAGCAGTACTTC.

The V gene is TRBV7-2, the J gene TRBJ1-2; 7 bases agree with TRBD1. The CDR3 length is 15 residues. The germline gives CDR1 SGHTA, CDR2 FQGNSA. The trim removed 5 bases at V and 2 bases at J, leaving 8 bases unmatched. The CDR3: CASSVGYRGNYGYTF. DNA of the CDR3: TGTGCCAGCAGCGTCGGTTACAGGGGCAACTATGGCTACACCTTC. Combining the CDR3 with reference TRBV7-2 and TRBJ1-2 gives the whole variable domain GAGVSQSPSNKVTEKGKDVELRCDPISGHTALYWYRQSLGQGLEFLIYFQGNSAPDKSGLPSDRFSAERTGGSVSTLTIQRTQQEDSAVYLCASSVGYRGNYGYTFGSGTRLTVV.